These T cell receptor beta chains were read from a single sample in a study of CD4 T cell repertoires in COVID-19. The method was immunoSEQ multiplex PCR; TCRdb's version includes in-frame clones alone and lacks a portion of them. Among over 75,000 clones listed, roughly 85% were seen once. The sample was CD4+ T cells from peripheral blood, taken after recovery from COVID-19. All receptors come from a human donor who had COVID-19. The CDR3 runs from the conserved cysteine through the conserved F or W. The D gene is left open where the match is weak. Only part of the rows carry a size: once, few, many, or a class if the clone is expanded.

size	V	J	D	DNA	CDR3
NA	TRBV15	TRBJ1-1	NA	TGTGCCACCAGCAGACCAGGCCCCGTAGGCACTGAAGCTTTCTTT	CATSRPGPVGTEAFF
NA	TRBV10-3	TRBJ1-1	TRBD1	TGTGCCATCAGTGACGGGGACAGGGGCACTGAAGCTTTCTTT	CAISDGDRGTEAFF
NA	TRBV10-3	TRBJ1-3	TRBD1	TGTGCCATCAGTGACACAGGGGATAGCTCTGGAAACACCATATATTTT	CAISDTGDSSGNTIYF
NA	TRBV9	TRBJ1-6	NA	TGTGCCAGCAGCGTAGCGGAATCACCCCTCCACTTT	CASSVAESPLHF
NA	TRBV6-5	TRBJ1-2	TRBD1	TGTGCCAGCGGAAACAGGGGGAGGGACTATGGCTACACCTTC	CASGNRGRDYGYTF
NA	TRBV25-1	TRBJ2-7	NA	TGTGCCAGCAGTGAGCAAGGTGTGAACGAGCAGTACTTC	CASSEQGVNEQYF
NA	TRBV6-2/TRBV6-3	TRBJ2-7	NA	TGTGCCAGCAGTTACCCATTTTGGAGGGACAACTACGAGCAGTACTTC	CASSYPFWRDNYEQYF
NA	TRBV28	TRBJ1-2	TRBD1	TGTGCCATCCCAGCGGGACAGGGCTATGGCTACACCTTC	CAIPAGQGYGYTF
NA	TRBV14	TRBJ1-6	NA	TGTGCCAGCAGCCAAGGTCCACAGGGTGTTTCACCCCTCCACTTT	CASSQGPQGVSPLHF
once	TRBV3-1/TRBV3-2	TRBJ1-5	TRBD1	TGTGCCAGCAGCCCCGGACAGGGGCGCAATCAGCCCCAGCATTTT	CASSPGQGRNQPQHF
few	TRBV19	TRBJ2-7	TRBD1	TGTGCCAGTAGTGCGACCCGACAGGGATTCATAGACGAGCAGTACTTC	CASSATRQGFIDEQYF
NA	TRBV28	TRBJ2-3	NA	TGTGCCCACCGGGACTCTTCCACAGATACGCAGTATTTT	CAHRDSSTDTQYF
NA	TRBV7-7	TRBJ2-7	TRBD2	TGTGCCAGCCGAGTGGTCGGATTAGCGGGTTTAAGCTCCTACGAGCAGTACTTC	CASRVVGLAGLSSYEQYF
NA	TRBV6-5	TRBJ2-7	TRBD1	TGTGCCAGCAGTTACAAACCGACAGGGCCGAACGAGCAGTACTTC	CASSYKPTGPNEQYF
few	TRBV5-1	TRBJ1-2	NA	TGCGCCAGCAGCTCCCGGACAGTCAGCGGGTATGGCTACACCTTC	CASSSRTVSGYGYTF
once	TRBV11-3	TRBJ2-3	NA	TGTGCCAGCAGCTTTAGAGGGGGGCACACAGATACGCAGTATTTT	CASSFRGGHTDTQYF
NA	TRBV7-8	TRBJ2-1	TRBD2	TGTGCCAGCAGCTCGGGGACTAGCGGGCAGATCGGCGGTGAGCAGTTCTTC	CASSSGTSGQIGGEQFF
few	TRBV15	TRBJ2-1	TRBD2	TGTGCCACCAACCCAGGACTAGCGGGGGGTGGGGAGCAGTTCTTC	CATNPGLAGGGEQFF
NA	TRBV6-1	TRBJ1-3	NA	TGTGCCAGCAGTGTACGGCGGCCGTACTCTGGAAACACCATATATTTT	CASSVRRPYSGNTIYF
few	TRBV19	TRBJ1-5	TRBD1	TGTGCCAGTAGCTGGACAGGGAATAGCAATCAGCCCCAGCATTTT	CASSWTGNSNQPQHF
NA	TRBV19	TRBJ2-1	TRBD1	TGTGCCAGTAGTACAGGGGGCCGGTACAATGAGCAGTTCTTC	CASSTGGRYNEQFF
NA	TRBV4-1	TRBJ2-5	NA	TGCGCCAGCAGCCCCGACGGTGGAGGGGCCCAAGAGACCCAGTACTTC	CASSPDGGGAQETQYF
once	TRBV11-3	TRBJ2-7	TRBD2	TGTGCCAGCAGCGCACGACTAGCGGGAGGCACACCCGTTCTCCACGAGCAGTACTTC	CASSARLAGGTPVLHEQYF
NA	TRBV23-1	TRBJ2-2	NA	TGCGCCAGCAGTCTTCACATGAGAGGTAATACAATCGTATCTGCCGGGGAGCTGTTTTTT	CASSLHMRGNTIVSAGELFF
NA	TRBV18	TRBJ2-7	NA	TGTGCCAGCTCAGGGGAGGTGGGCGAGCAGTACTTC	CASSGEVGEQYF
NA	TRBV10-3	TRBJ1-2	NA	TGTGCCATCAGTCTTGGGGGGGAGGGTGGCTACACCTTC	CAISLGGEGGYTF
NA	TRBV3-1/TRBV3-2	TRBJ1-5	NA	TGTGCCAGCAGCCCCTCAGCAAGTTATAGCAATCAGCCCCAGCATTTT	CASSPSASYSNQPQHF
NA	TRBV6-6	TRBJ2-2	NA	TGTGCCAGCAGTTACTCGAGGGGCACCGGGGAGCTGTTTTTT	CASSYSRGTGELFF
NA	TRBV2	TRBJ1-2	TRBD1	TGTGCCAGCAGTGAAGCGACAGGGGCCTATGGCTACACCTTC	CASSEATGAYGYTF
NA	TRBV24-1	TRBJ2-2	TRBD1	TGTGCGTGTGGTCAGCAGGACAGGGACACCGGGGAGCTGTTTTTT	CACGQQDRDTGELFF
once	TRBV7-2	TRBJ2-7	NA	TGTGCCAGCAGCTTAGGTAGCGGCCACTACGAGCAGTACTTC	CASSLGSGHYEQYF
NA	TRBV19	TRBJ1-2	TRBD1	TGTGCCAGTAGTTCTCGACCGGGACAGGGATATGGCTACACCTTC	CASSSRPGQGYGYTF
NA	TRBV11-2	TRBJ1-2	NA	TGTGCCAGCAGCTTAGATCGGCAGACAACCTATGGCTACACCTTC	CASSLDRQTTYGYTF
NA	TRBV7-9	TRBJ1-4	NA	TGTGCCAGCAGCCCCCCGGGGGCAAATGAAAAACTGTTTTTT	CASSPPGANEKLFF
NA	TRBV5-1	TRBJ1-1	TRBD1	TGCGCCAGCAGCTTAAACAGGGGTGGCACTGAAGCTTTCTTT	CASSLNRGGTEAFF
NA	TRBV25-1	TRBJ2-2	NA	TGTGCCAGCGTAAGGGAGCCGGAGGAGCTGTTTTTT	CASVREPEELFF
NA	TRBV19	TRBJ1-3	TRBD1	TGTGCCAGTGGGCGACAGGGGCAGACCAACACCATATATTTT	CASGRQGQTNTIYF
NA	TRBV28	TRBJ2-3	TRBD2	TGTGCCAGCAGTTTAGCTAGCGGGAGTATGGATACGCAGTATTTT	CASSLASGSMDTQYF
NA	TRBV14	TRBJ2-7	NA	TGTGCCAGCAGCCAAGATTGGGAAGGGCAGTACTTC	CASSQDWEGQYF
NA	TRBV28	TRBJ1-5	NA	TGTGCCAGCAGTTCAAGCCGAGATCAGCCCCAGCATTTT	CASSSSRDQPQHF